Below are 19 T cell receptor beta chains sequenced from a single sample in a study of cytomegalovirus exposure and HLA in healthy donors. 13 Jbeta primers and 60 Vbeta primers were used for the PCR. Assay: immunoSEQ multiplex PCR; the TCRdb copy retains only in-frame clones and omits some. The repertoire holds some 120,000 clones, with 77% as singletons. The sample comprised PBMCs. All receptors derive from a human donor in good health.

In its sample, this clone was seen a few times. The chain is built from TRBV5-1 and TRBJ1-1; 12 nucleotides align to TRBD1. The V gene's germline CDR1 is SGHRS and CDR2 YFSETQ. This CDR3 spans 16 amino acids. The trim removed 4 bases at V and 5 bases at J, leaving 9 bases unmatched. The DNA of the CDR3 is TGCGCCAGCAGCCCCGGGACAGGGGGCGTTTTAACTGAAGCTTTCTTT. The encoded protein is CASSPGTGGVLTEAFF.

The genes are TRBV7-6 and TRBJ2-7; D uncertain. CDR1 is SGHVS and CDR2 is FNYEAQ in the germline V gene. This CDR3 spans 13 amino acids. V lost 0 bases and J 3 bases, leaving 6 bases between the germline ends. CDR3 sequence: CASSLATYYEQYF. The CDR3 coding sequence is TGTGCCAGCAGCTTAGCGACATACTACGAGCAGTACTTC.

About this clone itself: The junction does not match germline at one end; this may be a read error. The V and J genes are TRBV10-3 and TRBJ2-7, with 7 bases lining up with TRBD2. Germline V gene sequence: CDR1 ENHRY, CDR2 SYGVKD. The CDR3 totals 17 residues. This chain's CDR3 is CAISYSMGGGVSHEQYF. DNA for the CDR3: TGTGCCATCAGTTACTCGATGGGGGGGGGAGTCTCCCACGAGCAGTACTTC.

CDR3 sequence (DNA): TGTGCCAGCAGCTCGAGGACAGGGAATGAAAAACTGTTTTTT. Protein: CASSSRTGNEKLFF. The genes are TRBV5-6 and TRBJ1-4; 8 bases are a match to TRBD1. The J segment lost 5 bases and the V segment lost 3 bases, leaving 3 bases of the junction unmatched. The CDR3 sequence is 14 residues long. Looked up from germline, CDR1 is SGHDT and CDR2 is YYEEEE. Combining the CDR3 with reference TRBV5-6 and TRBJ1-4 gives the whole variable domain DAGVTQSPTHLIKTRGQQVTLRCSPKSGHDTVSWYQQALGQGPQFIFQYYEEEERQRGNFPDRFSGHQFPNYSSELNVNALLLGDSALYLCASSSRTGNEKLFFGSGTQLSVL.

The rearrangement joins TRBV6-1 to TRBJ2-3, with 7 bases matching TRBD1. CDR1 is MNHNS and CDR2 is SASEGT in the germline V gene. The CDR3 contains 16 residues. V dropped 3 bases and J dropped 2; count of bases not matched to a gene: 8. CDR3 region: CASSDWAGGDTDTQYF. DNA of the CDR3: TGTGCCAGCAGTGATTGGGCAGGGGGAGACACAGATACGCAGTATTTT.

The gene calls are TRBV28 and TRBJ1-4; D is possibly TRBD1 (6 bases). This CDR3 region has 13 residues. CDR1 and CDR2 from the germline V gene are MDHEN and SYDVKM. V gave up 3 bases and J gave up 8 bases, with 10 bases separating them. Here the CDR3 DNA reads TGTGCCAGCAGTTTGCAGGGGTGGGAAAAACTGTTTTTT. Amino acid sequence: CASSLQGWEKLFF.

The rearrangement uses TRBV18 and TRBJ2-5; 8 bases agree with TRBD1. Judging by the DNA end, TRBJ2-7 fits better; the J call may be wrong. Germline CDR1 KGHSH, CDR2 LQKENI. The CDR3 is 18 amino acids. In DNA form, the CDR3 reads TGTGCCAGCTCACCACCTTTATTACGAAGGGACAGGCCCTACGAGCAGTACTTC. As protein: CASSPPLLRRDRPYEQYF.

The chain carries TRBV28 and TRBJ2-3; TRBD1 matches 8 bases. CDR3 length: 17 amino acids. V shed 5 bases and J 2 bases; nucleotides not matched to a gene: 12. Germline values: CDR1 MDHEN, CDR2 SYDVKM. The CDR3 protein is CASSLFRQGTFTDTQYF. The CDR3 bases are TGTGCCAGCAGTCTATTCCGACAGGGGACCTTCACAGATACGCAGTATTTT.

The chain recombines TRBV4-1 with TRBJ2-6, with 13 positions matching TRBD2. The V segment lost 2 bases and the J segment 4 bases; nucleotides outside the gene matches: 5. This CDR3 contains 18 residues. Germline lookup yields CDR1 MGHRA and CDR2 YSYEKL. CDR3 DNA sequence: TGCGCCAGCAGCCAACTTGGACTAGCGGGAGCCGGGGCCAACGTCCTGACTTTC. Translated, it gives CASSQLGLAGAGANVLTF.

The chain combines TRBV27 with TRBJ2-7; 9 positions agree with TRBD2. Losses at the gene ends were 2 bases for V and 4 bases for J; bases not matched to a gene: 9. Germline CDR1 is MNHEY and CDR2 is SMNVEV (reference sequence). There are 16 residues in the CDR3. Here the CDR3 DNA reads TGTGCCAGCAGTTTAACCTCCTTAGCGGGAGCGTACGAGCAGTACTTC. It specifies CASSLTSLAGAYEQYF.

The CDR3 sequence: CASSSRDRISGEQYF. The DNA for the CDR3 is TGCGCCAGCAGTTCCCGGGACAGGATATCGGGAGAGCAGTACTTC. The rearrangement uses TRBV10-1 and TRBJ2-7, with TRBD1 matching 8 bases. Germline V gene lookup returns CDR1 WNHNN and CDR2 SYGVQD (reference sequence). After removal of 5 bases from V and 7 bases from J, the junction contained 13 bases not matched to a gene. CDR3 size: 15 residues.

The chain links TRBV11-2 to TRBJ2-1; D may be TRBD2 (5 bases). The germline V gene encodes CDR1 SGHAT and CDR2 FQNNGV. V lost 3 bases, J lost 7 bases, and 19 bases lay in between. The CDR3 covers 16 residues. Here the CDR3 DNA reads TGTGCCAGCAGCTTTCCATCGGGGATAGTTATTAATGAGCAGTTCTTC. It translates to CASSFPSGIVINEQFF.

The V call is TRBV5-1, the J call TRBJ1-1; D is uncertain. This CDR3 contains 14 residues. V was trimmed by 0 bases and J by 0 bases, leaving 6 bases between them. Germline CDR1 SGHRS, CDR2 YFSETQ. In nucleotides, the CDR3 is TGCGCCAGCAGCTTGGCTAATATGAACACTGAAGCTTTCTTT. Amino acid sequence: CASSLANMNTEAFF.

The J gene is TRBJ2-7, the V gene TRBV4-1; 8 bases map to TRBD2. The length of the CDR3 is 18 residues. With V trimmed by 0 bases and J by 4 bases, 14 bases remained unmatched. CDR1 and CDR2 from the germline V gene are MGHRA and YSYEKL. CDR3 residues: CASSQEFGLAGEGYEQYF. DNA for the CDR3: TGCGCCAGCAGCCAAGAGTTCGGTCTAGCGGGTGAGGGGTACGAGCAGTACTTC.

In its sample, this clone was seen a few times. V gene TRBV7-8 combines with J gene TRBJ2-6; D may be TRBD1 (6 bases). The CDR3 contains 15 residues. V lost 1 base to trimming and J lost 3 bases, with 7 bases between them. Germline V gene lookup returns CDR1 SGHVS and CDR2 FQNEAQ. The CDR3 here is CASSLVGGGANVLTF. Here the CDR3 DNA reads TGTGCCAGCAGCTTAGTAGGGGGTGGGGCCAACGTCCTGACTTTC.

This sequence joins TRBV2 and TRBJ2-1, with 7 bases fitting TRBD2. CDR1 SNHLY and CDR2 FYNNEI come from the germline V gene. The J segment lost 7 bases and the V segment lost 7 bases, leaving 7 bases of the junction unmatched. CDR3 length: 13 residues. The CDR3 DNA sequence: TGTGCCAGCATCCCCCTGGGGGGGAATGAGCAGTTCTTC. Translating gives CASIPLGGNEQFF.

This clone was observed a single time. The chain employs TRBV28 and TRBJ2-1, with D possibly being TRBD2 (5 bases). V lost 2 bases, J lost 6 bases, and 17 bases lay in between. Germline V lookup: CDR1 MDHEN, CDR2 SYDVKM. The CDR3 is 16 amino acids. The CDR3 region is CASSLRGSTLFNEQFF. CDR3 coding DNA: TGTGCCAGCAGTTTAAGAGGGAGCACCCTCTTCAATGAGCAGTTCTTC.

This chain joins TRBV2 and TRBJ2-1; 11 bases are a match to TRBD2. The CDR3 runs 17 residues. Germline V gene lookup returns CDR1 SNHLY and CDR2 FYNNEI. The ends lost 1 base at V and 0 bases at J; junction bases unmatched: 2. The CDR3 sequence is CASSEETSGISYNEQFF. The CDR3 DNA is TGTGCCAGCAGTGAAGAGACTAGCGGGATCTCCTACAATGAGCAGTTCTTC.

The chain employs TRBV9 and TRBJ2-1; 8 bases align to TRBD2. The CDR3 is made up of 15 amino acids. V was pared by 3 bases and J by 8 bases, with 10 bases of the junction left unmatched. CDR1 and CDR2 (germline): SGDLS, YYNGEE. DNA for the CDR3: TGTGCCAGCAGCGGCCAGAGCGGGAGACGGGATGAGCAGTTCTTC. Translated: CASSGQSGRRDEQFF.